This TCR beta chain was retrieved from a study of cytomegalovirus exposure and HLA in healthy donors. Overall study results and limits: CMV serostatus was the only immune exposure information that was available. Later analysis associated a missense DCLRE1C variant with TCR beta V- and J-gene trimming.

A multiplex PCR was run with 60 Vbeta primers and 13 Jbeta primers. Profiled with immunoSEQ multiplex PCR; TCRdb holds only in-frame clones, not every one. The sample carries 90,000 or so clones, roughly 70% recorded once. This clone came up a few times. The target antigen is unknown. Trimming cost V 3 bases and J 7 bases; bases outside gene matches: 1. The CDR3 is made up of 13 amino acids. CDR1 is SEHNR, CDR2 FQNEAQ, per germline (reference sequence). This chain uses TRBV7-9 with TRBJ1-2; TRBD1 aligns across 11 bases. The sample comprised PBMCs. The source of this sequence is a woman in her late teens or twenties in good health and CMV-seropositive. CDR3 DNA sequence: TGTGCCAGCAGCTTTGGACAGGGGGCTGGCTACACCTTC. Translating gives CASSFGQGAGYTF.